This T cell receptor (beta chain) originates from a study of siplizumab effects on memory and regulatory T cells. Findings and limits, study-wide: Sequences below about 10^-5 frequency were poorly captured. As a result, only a minor fraction of alloreactive clones mapped to unstimulated subsets. Confirmatory evidence of suppressive function in proliferating siplizumab-culture Tregs was not obtained. Roughly 80-96% of proliferating clones (CD4+ or CD8+) could not be assigned a naive or memory phenotype.

Regarding this clone: What it recognizes is unknown.

For every sample, about 10^5 TCR templates were assayed. Measured with immunoSEQ multiplex PCR; TCRdb has only the in-frame clones, and not every one. The data hold about 82,000 clones, with about 91% observed a single time. The CDR3 length is 14 residues. V dropped 6 bases and J dropped 5; count of bases not matched to a gene: 3. Germline CDR1 SGHAT, CDR2 FQNNGV. This sequence was found in a human donor in good health. Sequencing was carried out using Tregs sorted from blood. The chain is built from TRBV11-2 and TRBJ2-1; 11 positions agree with TRBD2. CDR3 coding DNA: TGTGCCAGCAGTAAGGGACTAGCGGACAATGAGCAGTTCTTC. This gives the protein CASSKGLADNEQFF.